The entry below gives a single TCR beta chain sequence along with its context. The specificity of this receptor is unknown. Base qualities are not recorded, but no much larger clone differs from it by a single base. The donors were healthy, HIV-negative adults with no recently reported acute infections or vaccinations. Every donor was a Caucasian adult living in Nashville, Tennessee, USA. For unsorted samples, 90 million or so PBMCs were counted, and genomic DNA was extracted using the QIAamp DNA Blood Mini kit. After blood collection by leukapheresis, PBMCs were isolated using Ficoll-Histopaque density gradient centrifugation and then cryopreserved in the vapor phase of liquid nitrogen. This sample is drawn from a study of shared clonotypes between healthy human individuals (dated by TCRdb to about 2020). For context, the study as a whole: A couple of women and a few men aged 18 to 49 years were included in the cohort. To estimate repertoire size and how much clonotype sharing occurs between individuals, the study deeply sequenced the blood TCR repertoires of several healthy adults. Libraries were prepared and TCR repertoires were sequenced by different laboratories using diverse techniques, in order to increase sequencing depth and limit assay-specific biases. Leukapheresis yielded between about 0.85 and 9 billion PBMCs per donor. General conclusions and limits of the study: Because the study included a small number of donors, the genetic and exposure-history diversity represented was limited. Pairwise subsampling led to the expectation that sequencing depth would affect the degree of clonotype sharing among donors. Only blood was sampled, and tissue TCR repertoires likely differ from those in blood.

Using the deep immunoSEQ assay, multiplex PCR amplified TCR CDR3 regions from genomic DNA. For each cell subset, the extracted genomic DNA was distributed evenly across all wells of several immunoSEQ 96-well plates, and each plate served as one replicate. Each replicate PCR for unsorted PBMC received about 0.3 ug genomic DNA, equal to 30,000 to 35,000 T cell genomes. Unsorted PBMC genomic DNA was sequenced across ten immunoSEQ deep assay plates. The purified libraries were quantified using a Qubit 3.0 fluorometer, sized with a Bioanalyzer 2100, and then quantified again using the KAPA Library Quantification kit. Every immunoSEQ 96-well plate was sequenced on a dedicated single-read 150-cycle Illumina NextSeq 550 flow cell. On the authors' methods: Because the immunoSEQ output held only junctional sequences and lacked quality scores, the filtering could not match the filtering applied to full-length reads. To assign V/J genes and CDR3, sequences were annotated against IMGT germline references using PyIR, a Python wrapper for IgBLAST v1.9. Reads with weak V/J assignments (E-value above 1e-6), missing CDR3, stop codons, out-of-frame junctions, or ambiguous translated residues were removed. V3J clonotypes were defined by identical inferred V gene, J gene, and CDR3 amino acid sequence. The percentage overlap between two repertoires was calculated by dividing the number of shared unique clonotypes by the size of the smaller repertoire. Repertoire richness was assessed with RTK rarefaction, the Chao1 estimator, and Recon v2.1 estimates of unobserved clonotypes. Held by TCRdb, this immuneACCESS table contains in-frame sequences only and omits some clones. Under half of the omission traces to an unresolved V gene where checked; the cause of the rest is unknown. That table gives V, J and clone size, and the DNA gave D and trimming. This sample gives hundreds of thousands of clones in total; approximately 80% of them show up just once. The top ten clones comprise approximately 13% of the sample.

The CDR1 and CDR2 encoded by the germline V gene are SGHTA and FQGTGA. The CDR3 spans 12 residues, from the cysteine through the phenylalanine. The DNA shown is the 36-base CDR3, in frame from base 1. Sequenced sample: PBMCs. This clonotype originated in a woman aged 40 to 55 in good health. Some clones in this sample may be carry-over from other donors' samples. In this chain, TRBV7-3 is recombined with TRBJ2-5; the D gene is perhaps TRBD1, on 5 matching bases. The DNA end favors TRBJ2-7, so the J call may be wrong. For the CDR3, the sequence is CASSRQGYEQYF. The DNA is as follows: TGTGCCAGCAGTCGCCAGGGCTACGAGCAGTACTTC.